Following are 25 T cell receptor beta chains from one sample sequenced in a study of vaccination effects on CD4 cells after COVID-19. After expansion with viral peptide pools in the ViraFEST assay, antigen-specific CD4+ T cells were sequenced. After roughly ten days in culture, the CD4+ T cells were isolated. Vaccination of participants consisted of two doses of either the BNT162b2 or mRNA-1273 vaccine. These TCRs' antigens remain unknown. Profiled with immunoSEQ multiplex PCR; TCRdb holds only in-frame clones, not every one. This sample yields 65,000 to 75,000 clones, of which 70% to 85% are seen a single time; about 1.4% belongs to the top ten. Sequences were derived from CD4+ T cells from PBMCs cultured with HCoV-229E spike peptides, sampled after COVID-19 vaccination. These receptors were taken from a human donor who received a COVID-19 vaccine.

The chain joins TRBV5-1 to TRBJ2-3; 9 nucleotides line up with TRBD2. Germline lookup yields CDR1 SGHRS and CDR2 YFSETQ. The CDR3 totals 18 residues. With 0 bases clipped from V and 2 bases from J, the junction kept 10 bases outside the gene matches. CDR3 coding DNA: TGCGCCAGCAGCTTGGGAATGGCGGGGGGGCGTGTCACAGATACGCAGTATTTT. Protein product: CASSLGMAGGRVTDTQYF.

There are a few counts of this clone. J is TRBJ1-4 and V is TRBV5-1; 7 positions agree with TRBD1. Per germline, CDR1 SGHRS and CDR2 YFSETQ. This CDR3 region has 14 residues. After removal of 4 bases from V and 3 bases from J, the junction contained 3 bases not matched to a gene. CDR3 sequence (DNA): TGCGCCAGCAGCCCAGGGGGAGCTAATGAAAAACTGTTTTTT. Its translation: CASSPGGANEKLFF.

This chain connects TRBV19 to TRBJ1-1; no clear D gene. V was clipped by 5 bases and J by 0 bases, with 10 bases between them. This CDR3 is 14 amino acids long. Germline assignment: CDR1 LNHDA and CDR2 SQIVND (reference sequence). The CDR3 sequence: CASSSRRLNTEAFF. For the CDR3, the DNA is TGTGCCAGTAGTTCCCGGCGGCTGAACACTGAAGCTTTCTTT.

This sequence joins TRBV12-3 or TRBV12-4 and TRBJ1-4; D uncertain. V was trimmed by 4 bases and J by 10 bases, leaving 13 bases between them. The CDR3 has 13 residues. CDR3 sequence (DNA): TGTGCCAGCAGTTCCACCCTAATAGGAAAACTGTTTTTT. Translation gives CASSSTLIGKLFF.

The chain is built from TRBV6-2 or TRBV6-3 and TRBJ1-5, with 9 bases fitting TRBD1. CDR1 and CDR2 from the germline V gene are MNHEY and SVGEGT. The length of the CDR3 is 18 residues. The ends lost 2 bases at V and 0 bases at J; junction bases unmatched: 8. CDR3 protein: CASSYGTGNARSNQPQHF. CDR3 DNA sequence: TGTGCCAGCAGTTACGGGACAGGGAACGCCCGTAGCAATCAGCCCCAGCATTTT.

The sample holds a few counts of this clone. The chain is built from TRBV7-9 and TRBJ1-1; a possible D gene is TRBD1 (6 bases). Per germline, CDR1 SEHNR and CDR2 FQNEAQ (reference sequence). Trimming left V 4 bases short and J 1 base short, with 13 bases between. This CDR3 region has 15 residues. The CDR3 coding sequence is TGTGCCAGCAGCTACCGTACAGGGAAGAACACTGAAGCTTTCTTT. Protein sequence: CASSYRTGKNTEAFF.

A single count supports this clone. The chain is built from TRBV20-1 and TRBJ2-2; D is perhaps TRBD1 (5 bases). V lost 3 bases to trimming and J lost 0 bases, with 11 bases between them. This CDR3 is 15 amino acids long. Germline V CDR1 and CDR2: DFQATT, SNEGSKA (reference sequence). The CDR3 DNA reads as TGCAGTGCTAGTAGGGCAGGGTCGAACACCGGGGAGCTGTTTTTT. Translating gives CSASRAGSNTGELFF.

V gene TRBV7-9 combines with J gene TRBJ1-2; weak D call: TRBD1 (5 bases). V lost 5 bases and J 7 bases, leaving 8 bases between the germline ends. Germline V gene data show CDR1 as SEHNR and CDR2 as FQNEAQ (reference sequence). The CDR3 runs 11 residues. As DNA, the CDR3 is TGTGCCAGCAGCATGAGGGGTGGCTACACCTTC. Protein: CASSMRGGYTF.

The chain combines TRBV6-4 with TRBJ2-2; D not certain. The ends were cut back, 9 bases at V and 4 bases at J, with 15 bases in the middle. This CDR3 region has 14 residues. Germline V gives CDR1 MRHNA, CDR2 SNTAGT. CDR3 coding DNA: TGTGCCAGGTTCAGAGCCGGGTGCACCGGGGAGCTGTTTTTT. It is translated as CARFRAGCTGELFF.

The chain employs TRBV9 and TRBJ2-2; no firm D call. In germline, CDR1 is SGDLS, CDR2 YYNGEE. The CDR3 totals 14 residues. Between the trimmed V and J ends, which lost 0 bases and 5 bases, there was a span of 8 bases. CDR3 DNA: TGTGCCAGCAGCGTAGTTGAGGTTACCGGGGAGCTGTTTTTT. Its translation: CASSVVEVTGELFF.

V usage is TRBV7-3 and J usage is TRBJ2-2; TRBD1 is a possible D gene (5 bases). Trimming removed 3 bases from V and 1 base from J, with 9 bases in between. Germline CDR1 SGHTA, CDR2 FQGTGA. This CDR3 is 15 amino acids long. CDR3 bases: TGTGCCAGCAGCTTTGGACAAGTGAACACCGGGGAGCTGTTTTTT. It yields the protein CASSFGQVNTGELFF.

V gene TRBV5-5 combines with J gene TRBJ2-5; 12 nucleotides line up with TRBD2. Trimming removed 4 bases from V and 0 bases from J; junction bases left unmatched: 7. Germline values: CDR1 SGHKS, CDR2 YYEKEE (reference sequence). The CDR3 is 17 amino acids. The CDR3 region is CASSTGLAGLYQETQYF. CDR3 in DNA: TGTGCCAGCAGCACTGGACTAGCGGGGCTGTACCAAGAGACCCAGTACTTC.

The table lists this clone with a few counts. This chain links TRBV7-2 with TRBJ2-5; D gene uncertain. CDR3 length equals 13 residues. Germline lookup yields CDR1 SGHTA and CDR2 FQGNSA. V was cut by 4 bases and J by 2 bases, with 8 bases left in between. The CDR3 is CASSSRLQETQYF. Written as DNA, the CDR3 is TGTGCCAGCAGCTCGAGACTTCAAGAGACCCAGTACTTC.

The chain uses TRBV2 and TRBJ2-7, with 10 bases that match TRBD1. The CDR3 is 12 amino acids. Germline V lookup: CDR1 SNHLY, CDR2 FYNNEI. The CDR3 spells CASRPGQGSQKV. DNA for the CDR3: TGTGCCAGCAGGCCGGGACAGGGGTCCCAAAAGGTC.

The V gene is TRBV29-1, the J gene TRBJ2-3; TRBD1 agrees at 11 bases. CDR1 is SQVTM and CDR2 is ANQGSEA in the germline V gene. This CDR3 is built from 14 residues. Trimming cost V 7 bases and J 4 bases; bases outside gene matches: 7. CDR3 amino acids: CSAGQGAQPDTQYF. The CDR3 coding sequence is TGCAGCGCCGGACAGGGGGCGCAGCCAGATACGCAGTATTTT.

The chain employs TRBV5-6 and TRBJ2-5, with D maybe TRBD2 (5 bases). The CDR3 is 15 residues long. Germline V CDR1 and CDR2: SGHDT, YYEEEE. V was shortened by 1 base and J by 4 bases, with 14 bases between the two germline ends. As DNA, the CDR3 is TGTGCCAGCAGCTTGAATATAAGGGAGATAGAGACCCAGTACTTC. It is translated as CASSLNIREIETQYF.

This chain joins TRBV7-2 and TRBJ2-3; D may correspond to TRBD1 or TRBD2 (6 bases each). The germline CDR1 and CDR2 sequences are SGHTA and FQGNSA. CDR3 length equals 15 residues. The germline V and J ends were trimmed by 5 bases and 7 bases, with 19 bases remaining between them. The DNA of the CDR3 is TGTGCCAGCAGCCCCCCCGGGGGCCCCACGAATACGCAGTATTTT. It is translated as CASSPPGGPTNTQYF.

This chain joins TRBV7-9 and TRBJ1-5, with D perhaps TRBD1 (6 bases). CDR1 is SEHNR, CDR2 FQNEAQ, per germline (reference sequence). Trimming stripped 5 bases from V and 5 bases from J, with 13 bases between. The CDR3 loop spans 14 amino acids. CDR3 nucleotide sequence: TGTGCCAGCAGCCCCGGGACAAGAGATCAGCCCCAGCATTTT. Translated: CASSPGTRDQPQHF.

The chain is built from TRBV5-1 and TRBJ2-1; 9 positions agree with TRBD2. Looked up from germline, CDR1 is SGHRS and CDR2 is YFSETQ. V trimming: 0 bases; J trimming: 8 bases; junction bases outside the gene matches: 9. The CDR3 has 16 amino acids. CDR3 loop: CASSLVPGLAGDEQFF. Here the CDR3 DNA reads TGCGCCAGCAGCTTGGTTCCGGGACTAGCAGGGGATGAGCAGTTCTTC.

In nucleotides, the CDR3 is TGTGCCAGCAGCGTAGTAGGGGACTATGGCTACACCTTC. As protein: CASSVVGDYGYTF. The chain has TRBV9 and TRBJ1-2, with D possibly matching TRBD1 (5 bases). The CDR3 sequence is 13 residues long. Looked up from germline, CDR1 is SGDLS and CDR2 is YYNGEE. Trimming stripped 0 bases from V and 3 bases from J, with 6 bases between.

The chain is built from TRBV28 and TRBJ1-1, with a possible D match to TRBD1 (5 bases). Trimming removed 6 bases from V and 0 bases from J, with 20 bases in between. Germline CDR1 and CDR2: MDHEN and SYDVKM. The CDR3 runs to 17 residues. DNA of the CDR3: TGTGCCAGCAGACCCCCAGGGCCCGCGCTCATGAACACTGAAGCTTTCTTT. This codes for CASRPPGPALMNTEAFF.

This chain links TRBV30 with TRBJ1-5; D possibly corresponds to TRBD1 (5 bases). Trimming stripped 0 bases from V and 0 bases from J, with 18 bases between. This CDR3 spans 18 amino acids. CDR1 is GTSNPN, CDR2 SVGIG, per germline (reference sequence). This CDR3 is CAWSVRSGPAYSNQPQHF. In nucleotides, the CDR3 is TGTGCCTGGAGTGTACGGTCAGGGCCAGCTTATAGCAATCAGCCCCAGCATTTT. Based on the CDR3 plus reference TRBV30 and TRBJ1-5, the full variable domain is SQTIHQWPATLVQPVGSPLSLECTVEGTSNPNLYWYRQAAGRGLQLLFYSVGIGQISSEVPQNLSASRPQDRQFILSSKKLLLSDSGFYLCAWSVRSGPAYSNQPQHFGDGTRLSIL.

The chain links TRBV15 to TRBJ2-3, with D possibly TRBD2 on 6 matching bases. The CDR3 runs 17 residues. Germline assignment: CDR1 LNHNV and CDR2 YYDKDF (reference sequence). The germline V and J ends were trimmed by 1 base and 6 bases, with 20 bases remaining between them. CDR3 nucleotide sequence: TGTGCCACCAGCAGAGCGGGAGCCGGTGGTGTTGCTGATACGCAGTATTTT. As protein: CATSRAGAGGVADTQYF.

Many counts were recorded for this clone. The chain combines TRBV20-1 with TRBJ2-7; no clear D gene. CDR1 DFQATT and CDR2 SNEGSKA come from the germline V gene (reference sequence). This CDR3 region has 13 residues. V lost 3 bases to trimming and J lost 2 bases, with 11 bases between them. CDR3 sequence reads: CSASTLTPYEQYV. As DNA, the CDR3 is TGCAGTGCTAGTACCCTTACCCCCTACGAGCAGTACGTC.

The CDR3 DNA follows: TGTGCCAGCAGTGAAATGAGGACTGGGAACACTGAAGCTTTCTTT. Translation gives CASSEMRTGNTEAFF. V usage is TRBV2 and J usage is TRBJ1-1; D call uncertain. The V gene lost 2 bases and the J gene lost 1 base, with 11 bases spanning the gap. Germline V gives CDR1 SNHLY, CDR2 FYNNEI. The CDR3 contains 15 residues.